One and the same sample provided the 28 T cell receptor beta chains below, sequenced in a study of cytomegalovirus exposure and HLA in healthy donors (dated by TCRdb to the late 2010s). Library preparation used the immunoSEQ multiplex PCR assay. A mixture of 60 forward primers for TCR Vbeta segments and 13 reverse primers for TCR Jbeta segments was used in the multiplex PCR. The immuneACCESS repertoire file appears here via TCRdb, limited to in-frame rearrangements. These files lack a portion of the clones; in checked studies, under half of the deficit traces to unresolved V genes, and the cause of the others is not known. Per the sample table, the count is 100,000 to 150,000 clones. The biggest ten clones account for about 2.7% of the sample. Material for sequencing was PBMCs. These receptors were collected from a man between 25 and 39 years old in good health and CMV-seronegative.

This rearrangement joins TRBV28 to TRBJ2-2, with TRBD2 as a possible D gene (5 bases). The germline V gene has CDR1 MDHEN and CDR2 SYDVKM. With 3 bases removed from V and 13 bases from J, the gap between germline ends came to 12 bases. The CDR3 contains 12 residues. Here the CDR3 reads CASSLKDSALFF. The CDR3 bases are TGTGCCAGCAGTTTGAAGGACTCGGCGCTGTTTTTT.

The rearrangement links TRBV10-1 to TRBJ2-7, with D possibly matching TRBD1 (6 bases). Trimming cost V 3 bases and J 6 bases, with 15 bases left between them. This CDR3 is 14 amino acids long. Per germline, CDR1 WNHNN and CDR2 SYGVQD (reference sequence). CDR3 region: CASSETGKAAEQYF. CDR3 nucleotide sequence: TGCGCCAGCAGTGAAACAGGGAAAGCCGCCGAGCAGTACTTC.

V and J are TRBV5-4 and TRBJ1-4, with TRBD1 as a possible D gene (5 bases). Germline loops: CDR1 SGHNT, CDR2 YYREEE (reference sequence). The CDR3 is made up of 15 amino acids. Deletions cut 0 bases from V and 8 bases from J, with 14 bases between. The CDR3 DNA sequence: TGTGCCAGCAGCTTGGAGCCCAGGGCGGAGGAAAAACTGTTTTTT. This translates into CASSLEPRAEEKLFF.

Details on this clone: Other DNA sequences within the sample encode an identical CDR3. The chain combines TRBV6-6 with TRBJ2-6; D is uncertain. This CDR3 has 14 amino acids. Trimming pared 6 bases from V and 0 bases from J, leaving 6 bases between. Per the germline V gene, CDR1 is MNHNY and CDR2 is SVGAGI (reference sequence). The CDR3 nucleotides read TGTGCCAGCAGCCTGAGCTCTGGGGCCAACGTCCTGACTTTC. Its translation: CASSLSSGANVLTF.

This chain uses TRBV5-6 with TRBJ2-7, with a weak D call TRBD2 (6 bases). Germline V lookup: CDR1 SGHDT, CDR2 YYEEEE. V lost 1 base and J 3 bases, leaving 14 bases between the germline ends. There are 15 residues in the CDR3. The CDR3 nucleotides read TGTGCCAGCAGCTTGTTCGGGCACGGGAGCTACGAGCAGTACTTC. As protein: CASSLFGHGSYEQYF.

The chain combines TRBV27 with TRBJ2-1; D ambiguous. Between the trimmed V and J ends, which lost 3 bases and 9 bases, there was a span of 15 bases. The length of the CDR3 is 14 residues. Germline CDR1 is MNHEY and CDR2 is SMNVEV (reference sequence). CDR3: CASSLVAGLGEQFF. The CDR3 nucleotides read TGTGCCAGCAGTTTGGTCGCCGGTCTCGGTGAGCAGTTCTTC.

The V gene is TRBV25-1, the J gene TRBJ2-6, with TRBD1 matching 7 bases. The CDR3 is 15 amino acids. J gave up 2 bases and V 7 bases, and 5 bases lay outside the gene matches. Germline CDR1 and CDR2: MGHDK and SYGVNS. CDR3 region: CASTLGTAGANVLTF. The CDR3, as DNA: TGTGCCAGCACCCTAGGGACAGCTGGGGCCAACGTCCTGACTTTC.

Worth noting for this clone: The junction and the germline gene differ at one end; a read error may be behind it. The V call is TRBV29-1, the J call TRBJ1-1; TRBD1 might be the D (6 bases). Germline V gives CDR1 SQVTM, CDR2 ANQGSEA. This CDR3 contains 13 residues. The CDR3 region has the DNA TGCAGCCTTGAGCAGGGGTTGAACACTGAAGCTTTCTTT. Its translation is CSLEQGLNTEAFF.

V gene TRBV30 combines with J gene TRBJ1-4; tentative D call: TRBD1 (6 bases). V was shortened by 6 bases and J by 10 bases, with 21 bases between the two germline ends. Germline-derived CDR1 and CDR2 are GTSNPN and SVGIG (reference sequence). The CDR3 is 14 residues long. The CDR3 DNA reads TGTGCCTGCAAGTTAGGCAGGGGTGAGGGAAAACTGTTTTTT. It encodes CACKLGRGEGKLFF.

The V gene is TRBV13, the J gene TRBJ1-2; 7 positions match TRBD1. The CDR3 has 16 residues. V was pared by 2 bases and J by 0 bases, with 6 bases of the junction left unmatched. CDR1 and CDR2 from the germline V gene are PRHDT and FYEKMQ (reference sequence). CDR3: CASSLLTGPTNYGYTF. The CDR3 coding sequence is TGTGCCAGCAGCTTACTGACAGGGCCCACTAACTATGGCTACACCTTC.

The chain is built from TRBV20-1 and TRBJ2-5; D gene ambiguous. Germline V gene data show CDR1 as DFQATT and CDR2 as SNEGSKA (reference sequence). Trimming took 6 bases from V and 11 from J, leaving 16 bases between them. This CDR3 is built from 11 residues. CDR3 sequence reads: CSAAGLGAQYF. In DNA form, the CDR3 reads TGCAGTGCCGCTGGCCTAGGAGCGCAGTACTTC.

The CDR3 DNA reads as TGTGCCAGCAGCTTAGCGCAGGGGAAGGACAGGGGGCCCTCCTACGAGCAGTACTTC. Translated, it gives CASSLAQGKDRGPSYEQYF. The V and J genes are TRBV7-2 and TRBJ2-7, with 11 bases matching TRBD1. V lost 0 bases to trimming and J lost 0 bases; unmatched junction nucleotides: 10. The CDR3 contains 19 residues. Germline CDR1 is SGHTA and CDR2 is FQGNSA. The full variable domain, rest sourced from reference TRBV7-2 and TRBJ2-7, is GAGVSQSPSNKVTEKGKDVELRCDPISGHTALYWYRQSLGQGLEFLIYFQGNSAPDKSGLPSDRFSAERTGGSVSTLTIQRTQQEDSAVYLCASSLAQGKDRGPSYEQYFGPGTRLTVT.

The chain recombines TRBV28 with TRBJ1-5, with unresolved D. V gave up 3 bases and J gave up 0 bases, with 9 bases separating them. This CDR3 region has 15 residues. CDR1 MDHEN and CDR2 SYDVKM come from the germline V gene. The DNA of the CDR3 is TGTGCCAGCAGTTTGGGAGAGTATAGCAATCAGCCCCAGCATTTT. Its translation is CASSLGEYSNQPQHF. Drawing the rest from reference TRBV28 and TRBJ1-5, the complete variable domain is DVKVTQSSRYLVKRTGEKVFLECVQDMDHENMFWYRQDPGLGLRLIYFSYDVKMKEKGDIPEGYSVSREKKERFSLILESASTNQTSMYLCASSLGEYSNQPQHFGDGTRLSIL.

This sequence joins TRBV9 and TRBJ2-1; 10 bases are a match to TRBD2. The V and J ends lost 0 bases and 6 bases, in that order; junction bases with no gene match: 6. Germline loops: CDR1 SGDLS, CDR2 YYNGEE. The CDR3 runs 16 residues. In DNA form, the CDR3 reads TGTGCCAGCAGCGTAGTGCTAGCGGGAGCCCTCAATGAGCAGTTCTTC. This gives the protein CASSVVLAGALNEQFF.

The chain carries TRBV7-6 and TRBJ2-2; maybe TRBD2 (6 bases). Trimming stripped 4 bases from V and 1 base from J, with 13 bases between. Germline values: CDR1 SGHVS, CDR2 FNYEAQ. This CDR3 is 16 amino acids long. The CDR3 is CASSSLASKNTGELFF. CDR3 nucleotide sequence: TGTGCCAGCAGCTCACTAGCTTCAAAGAACACCGGGGAGCTGTTTTTT.

In regard to this clone: Other DNA sequences in the sample encode the same CDR3. The chain combines TRBV5-1 with TRBJ1-6, with 7 bases fitting TRBD1. The CDR3 is made up of 15 amino acids. From germline, CDR1 is SGHRS and CDR2 YFSETQ. V was pared by 4 bases and J by 10 bases, with 11 bases of the junction left unmatched. This CDR3 is CASSRSTGENSPLHF. The DNA of the CDR3 is TGCGCCAGCAGCCGTTCCACAGGGGAAAACTCACCCCTCCACTTT. Supplemented by reference TRBV5-1 and TRBJ1-6, the full variable domain reads KAGVTQTPRYLIKTRGQQVTLSCSPISGHRSVSWYQQTPGQGLQFLFEYFSETQRNKGNFPGRFSGRQFSNSRSEMNVSTLELGDSALYLCASSRSTGENSPLHFGNGTRLTVT.

The chain employs TRBV29-1 and TRBJ2-2, with 10 bases fitting TRBD2. The V and J ends lost 6 bases and 0 bases, in that order; junction bases with no gene match: 4. The CDR3 consists of 15 residues. CDR1 and CDR2 (germline): SQVTM, ANQGSEA. The DNA for the CDR3 is TGCAGCGTCGAGCGGGAGGGGGCGAACACCGGGGAGCTGTTTTTT. This codes for CSVEREGANTGELFF.

The chain combines TRBV19 with TRBJ1-5; D remains unclear. The V end lost 3 bases, the J end lost 0 bases, and 6 bases lay between the germline ends. Germline-derived CDR1 and CDR2 are LNHDA and SQIVND (reference sequence). This CDR3 is 14 amino acids long. For the CDR3, the DNA is TGTGCCAGTAGTATGTCCAGTAGCAATCAGCCCCAGCATTTT. Translation: CASSMSSSNQPQHF.

The chain recombines TRBV7-2 with TRBJ1-1, with no clear D. CDR3 size: 14 residues. Trimming removed 6 bases at V and 10 bases at J, with 21 bases between. Germline V gene data show CDR1 as SGHTA and CDR2 as FQGNSA. CDR3: CASSSAGNEEGAFF. The CDR3 nucleotides are TGTGCCAGCAGTTCAGCCGGGAATGAGGAGGGAGCTTTCTTT.

The V and J genes are TRBV19 and TRBJ1-5; 8 bases map to TRBD1. V shed 6 bases and J 6 bases; nucleotides not matched to a gene: 7. Germline assignment: CDR1 LNHDA and CDR2 SQIVND (reference sequence). The CDR3 contains 14 residues. The CDR3 DNA reads as TGTGCCAGTAGCCACGGACAGGGTGGTCAGCCCCAGCATTTT. It codes for CASSHGQGGQPQHF.

This chain links TRBV7-3 with TRBJ2-7; 9 nucleotides align to TRBD1. The CDR3 totals 16 residues. Per germline, CDR1 SGHTA and CDR2 FQGTGA. The junction had 7 bases not matched to a gene; V was cut back by 1 base and J by 3 bases. The CDR3 is CASSLRAGTGIYEQYF. CDR3 coding DNA: TGTGCCAGCAGCTTAAGGGCCGGGACAGGGATCTACGAGCAGTACTTC.

The V call is TRBV29-1, the J call TRBJ1-2, with 9 bases aligning to TRBD1. The germline V gene has CDR1 SQVTM and CDR2 ANQGSEA. Trimming at V came to 4 bases and at J to 8 bases, leaving 8 bases not matched to a gene. CDR3 length: 13 amino acids. CDR3 protein: CSVGDRAAGGYTF. For the CDR3, the DNA is TGCAGCGTTGGGGACAGGGCGGCGGGGGGCTACACCTTC.

The chain has TRBV27 and TRBJ2-1; 10 nucleotides align to TRBD2. Germline assignment: CDR1 MNHEY and CDR2 SMNVEV (reference sequence). The CDR3 runs to 16 residues. V lost 6 bases, J lost 5 bases, and 10 bases stayed unmatched. For the CDR3, the DNA is TGTGCCAGCAGGCCCTGGACTAGCGGACTTAACAATGAGCAGTTCTTC. Translation gives CASRPWTSGLNNEQFF.

The chain joins TRBV15 to TRBJ1-2; D not resolved. In germline, CDR1 is LNHNV, CDR2 YYDKDF (reference sequence). The length of the CDR3 is 17 residues. V was pared by 6 bases and J by 4 bases, with 24 bases between. The CDR3 nucleotides read TGTGCCACCAGTCCCGCCGTCGGGGAGGGCATTTCCTATGGCTACACCTTC. It yields the protein CATSPAVGEGISYGYTF. The full variable domain, completed using reference TRBV15 and TRBJ1-2, is DAMVIQNPRYQVTQFGKPVTLSCSQTLNHNVMYWYQQKSSQAPKLLFHYYDKDFNNEADTPDNFQSRRPNTSFCFLDIRSPGLGDTAMYLCATSPAVGEGISYGYTFGSGTRLTVV.

The chain uses TRBV2 and TRBJ2-7; possible D gene TRBD2, 6 bases. With 6 bases removed from V and 4 bases from J, the gap between germline ends came to 19 bases. CDR1 SNHLY and CDR2 FYNNEI come from the germline V gene. The CDR3 sequence is 15 residues long. CDR3 DNA: TGTGCCAGCAGCGTCGGGGGTCCCCTTAATTACGAGCAGTACTTC. This translates into CASSVGGPLNYEQYF.

The V and J genes are TRBV4-2 and TRBJ2-2; 8 bases match TRBD2. Germline V gene lookup returns CDR1 LGHNA and CDR2 YNFKEQ. The CDR3 consists of 16 residues. With V trimmed by 0 bases and J by 5 bases, 5 bases remained unmatched. The CDR3 is CASSQDLGGGTGELFF. The DNA for the CDR3 is TGTGCCAGCAGCCAAGATCTCGGGGGGGGGACCGGGGAGCTGTTTTTT.

This chain joins TRBV7-9 and TRBJ2-1; the D is unclear. From germline, CDR1 is SEHNR and CDR2 FQNEAQ (reference sequence). Trimming took 5 bases from V and 5 from J, leaving 7 bases between them. The CDR3 runs 12 residues. Here the CDR3 DNA reads TGTGCCAGCAGCCGTTTTGACAATGAGCAGTTCTTC. It yields the protein CASSRFDNEQFF.

The chain couples TRBV9 to TRBJ1-2; D ambiguous. Germline lookup yields CDR1 SGDLS and CDR2 YYNGEE. CDR3 length: 13 amino acids. The V gene lost 0 bases and the J gene lost 6 bases, with 9 bases spanning the gap. The CDR3 is CASSVGSKDGYTF. CDR3 DNA: TGTGCCAGCAGCGTAGGGAGTAAGGATGGCTACACCTTC.